This passage covers 29 T cell receptor beta chains from one sample sequenced in a study of early T cells in non-severe SARS-CoV-2 infection. A single record per CDR3 protein comes from TCRdb applying MiXCR to the 5' RACE reads. The top ten clones hold 15% of a sample with about 50,000 distinct CDR3 sequences, roughly 9.3% of them seen once. Sequencing was done on a sample of whole blood. The receptors originated from an adult who was a healthcare worker with PCR-confirmed SARS-CoV-2 infection or an uninfected control (not recorded which).

This clonotype showed up just a few times. The chain joins TRBV28 to TRBJ1-6; D is uncertain. Trimming stripped 4 bases from V and 7 bases from J, with 20 bases between. Germline V gives CDR1 MDHEN, CDR2 SYDVKM. The CDR3 covers 17 residues. The CDR3, as DNA: TGTGCCAGCAGTTCCCCCCGGGCGGCCAATTCCAATTCACCCCTCCACTTT. Encoded protein: CASSSPRAANSNSPLHF.

The V gene is TRBV7-3, the J gene TRBJ2-3, with 7 nucleotides matching TRBD1. CDR3 length: 15 amino acids. CDR1 and CDR2 (germline): SGHTA, FQGTGA. Unmatched junction bases numbered 5, after V lost 5 bases and J lost 0 bases. CDR3 region: CASSPGQASTDTQYF. DNA for the CDR3: TGTGCCAGCAGCCCCGGACAGGCGAGCACAGATACGCAGTATTTT.

V and J are TRBV11-2 and TRBJ1-2; D gene unclear. V was shortened by 5 bases and J by 3 bases, with 19 bases between the two germline ends. Germline-derived CDR1 and CDR2 are SGHAT and FQNNGV. This CDR3 has 16 amino acids. This CDR3 reads CASSPFPQQTYYGYTF. The CDR3 nucleotides are TGTGCCAGCAGCCCCTTCCCGCAACAGACCTACTATGGCTACACCTTC.

This clonotype has a count of ten or more. This chain joins TRBV7-2 and TRBJ2-1; tentative D call: TRBD2 (5 bases). Trimming stripped 10 bases from V and 9 bases from J, with 19 bases between. The CDR3 loop spans 13 amino acids. Germline CDR1 is SGHTA and CDR2 is FQGNSA. CDR3 DNA: TGTGCCAACTCCCCACCCGCGGGTAGTGAGCAGTTCTTC. Its translation is CANSPPAGSEQFF. The complete variable domain, with remaining parts taken from reference TRBV7-2 and TRBJ2-1, reads GAGVSQSPSNKVTEKGKDVELRCDPISGHTALYWYRQSLGQGLEFLIYFQGNSAPDKSGLPSDRFSAERTGGSVSTLTIQRTQQEDSAVYLCANSPPAGSEQFFGPGTRLTVL.

This clonotype appeared a few times. The genes are TRBV12-3 or TRBV12-4 and TRBJ2-1; 14 bases align to TRBD2. The CDR3 has 19 residues. The J segment lost 7 bases and the V segment lost 5 bases, leaving 16 bases of the junction unmatched. The CDR3 loop is CASSPPGLAGVSSSNEQFF. CDR3 in DNA: TGTGCCAGCAGTCCCCCGGGACTAGCGGGAGTAAGCTCGTCGAATGAGCAGTTCTTC.

This chain links TRBV28 with TRBJ2-1, with D perhaps matching TRBD1 (5 bases). The CDR3 loop spans 15 amino acids. Germline V CDR1 and CDR2: MDHEN, SYDVKM. V gave up 6 bases and J gave up 2 bases, with 14 bases separating them. The CDR3 region is CASSPIGQAYNEQFF. CDR3 DNA: TGTGCCAGCAGCCCTATCGGACAAGCCTACAATGAGCAGTTCTTC.

This clonotype has a handful of counts. V and J are TRBV3-1 and TRBJ1-1; D possibly corresponds to TRBD1 (5 bases). CDR3 length: 14 residues. The germline CDR1 and CDR2 sequences are LGHDT and YNNKEL (reference sequence). Between the trimmed V and J ends, which lost 3 bases and 4 bases, there was a span of 12 bases. CDR3 in amino acids: CASSQSAGTTEAFF. CDR3 nucleotides: TGTGCCAGCAGCCAGAGCGCAGGGACCACTGAAGCTTTCTTT.

The CDR3 nucleotides read TGTGCCAGCAGTCCCCCCCTGAACACTGAAGCTTTCTTT. Its protein product is CASSPPLNTEAFF. The rearrangement uses TRBV12-3 or TRBV12-4 and TRBJ1-1; no clear D. The CDR3 totals 13 residues. Trimming stripped 5 bases from V and 0 bases from J, with 7 bases between.

This clonotype was observed at least ten times. The chain recombines TRBV4-3 with TRBJ2-4; 15 bases are a match to TRBD2. The germline V gene has CDR1 LGHNA and CDR2 YSLEER. V dropped 0 bases and J dropped 1; count of bases not matched to a gene: 16. This CDR3 has 23 residues. The chain's CDR3 is CASSQDIGPRGLAGGEAKNIQYF. For the CDR3, the DNA is TGCGCCAGCAGCCAAGATATTGGGCCCCGGGGACTAGCGGGAGGTGAGGCCAAAAACATTCAGTACTTC.

This clonotype was observed at least ten times. This chain uses TRBV6-6 with TRBJ2-7; 10 positions agree with TRBD1. The V gene's germline CDR1 is MNHNY and CDR2 SVGAGI (reference sequence). Losses at the gene ends were 5 bases for V and 2 bases for J; bases not matched to a gene: 3. The CDR3 contains 14 residues. CDR3 DNA: TGTGCCAGCAGTGACGGACAGGGGGCCTACGAGCAGTACTTC. Translation gives CASSDGQGAYEQYF.

The V gene is TRBV28, the J gene TRBJ2-1; 7 bases are a match to TRBD2. The germline V gene encodes CDR1 MDHEN and CDR2 SYDVKM. The junction had 8 bases not matched to a gene; V was cut back by 8 bases and J by 10 bases. The CDR3 spans 12 residues. The CDR3 DNA reads as TGTGCCAGCTCCTACCACGGGGGGGAGCAGTTCTTC. Protein sequence: CASSYHGGEQFF.

The V and J genes are TRBV7-2 and TRBJ2-5; possible D gene TRBD1, 6 bases. This CDR3 is 15 amino acids long. Germline V gives CDR1 SGHTA, CDR2 FQGNSA. The V and J ends lost 6 bases and 1 base respectively, with 15 bases between them. DNA for the CDR3: TGTGCCAGCAGTTCGTACAGGGTATCCCAAGAGACCCAGTACTTC. It encodes CASSSYRVSQETQYF.

This clonotype has only a few counts. The chain links TRBV15 to TRBJ2-5; no firm D call. This CDR3 contains 13 residues. Trimming took 5 bases from V and 0 from J, leaving 7 bases between them. Germline-derived CDR1 and CDR2 are LNHNV and YYDKDF (reference sequence). The CDR3 is CATSGQYQETQYF. In nucleotides, the CDR3 is TGTGCCACCAGCGGGCAGTACCAAGAGACCCAGTACTTC.

This clonotype has only a few counts. The chain employs TRBV6-5 and TRBJ1-2; 7 bases are a match to TRBD1. CDR3 length equals 20 residues. Trimming removed 4 bases from V and 2 bases from J; junction bases left unmatched: 22. Germline V gene sequence: CDR1 MNHEY, CDR2 SVGAGI. This chain's CDR3 is CASSFLGPNLPGQPNYGYTF. In DNA form, the CDR3 reads TGTGCCAGCAGTTTTCTGGGGCCTAACCTCCCGGGACAGCCAAACTATGGCTACACCTTC.

This clonotype appeared a few times. The chain uses TRBV7-2 and TRBJ2-1; 11 bases are shared with TRBD2. The junction had 11 bases not matched to a gene; V was cut back by 4 bases and J by 9 bases. Germline V gene data show CDR1 as SGHTA and CDR2 as FQGNSA. This CDR3 has 16 residues. For the CDR3, the DNA is TGTGCCAGCAGCTCCTTTGGACTAGCGGGCACGGTTGAGCAGTTCTTC. Amino acid sequence: CASSSFGLAGTVEQFF.

The genes are TRBV19 and TRBJ2-2; 7 nucleotides agree with TRBD1. The germline V gene has CDR1 LNHDA and CDR2 SQIVND (reference sequence). Trimming cost V 6 bases and J 1 base; bases outside gene matches: 5. The CDR3 length is 15 residues. The CDR3 loop reads CASRPGQRNTGELFF. CDR3 DNA sequence: TGTGCCAGTAGACCGGGACAGCGGAACACCGGGGAGCTGTTTTTT.

This clonotype was detected ten times or more. CDR3 DNA: TGTGCCCAGGGGGGAGCCATGAACACTGAAGCTTTCTTT. Translating gives CAQGGAMNTEAFF. J is TRBJ1-1 and V is TRBV30, with 7 bases matching TRBD1. With 8 bases clipped from V and 0 bases from J, the junction kept 6 bases outside the gene matches. There are 13 residues in the CDR3. Germline V lookup: CDR1 GTSNPN, CDR2 SVGIG (reference sequence).

The J gene is TRBJ1-5, the V gene TRBV12-5; perhaps TRBD1 as D (5 bases). The CDR3 has 16 residues. V shed 8 bases and J shed 1 base, with 18 bases lying between them. Germline lookup yields CDR1 LGHNT and CDR2 FRNRAP. The CDR3 is CASSPWGQGSNQPQHF. CDR3 DNA sequence: TGTGCTAGTTCACCCTGGGGTCAGGGAAGCAATCAGCCCCAGCATTTT.

This clonotype was seen a few times. This CDR3 is CSVRGSETQYF. CDR3 nucleotides: TGCAGCGTTCGAGGATCGGAGACCCAGTACTTC. The chain carries TRBV29-1 and TRBJ2-5; D ambiguous. The CDR3 covers 11 residues. Deletions cut 5 bases from V and 5 bases from J, with 9 bases between. CDR1 is SQVTM, CDR2 ANQGSEA, per germline.

The table lists this clonotype with a few counts. The chain recombines TRBV6-2 or TRBV6-3 with TRBJ2-7; D unresolved. This CDR3 comprises 16 residues. Per the germline V gene, CDR1 is MNHEY and CDR2 is SVGEGT. Trimming took off 2 bases at V and 0 bases at J, with 14 bases between the two ends. The CDR3 spells CASSYPSRPTSYEQYF. The CDR3 DNA sequence: TGTGCCAGCAGTTACCCATCTCGGCCTACCTCCTACGAGCAGTACTTC.

This CDR3 is CASSQDRQGDTQYF. The CDR3, as DNA: TGCGCCAGCAGCCAAGATCGGCAAGGGGATACGCAGTATTTT. The J gene is TRBJ2-3, the V gene TRBV4-3; no clear D gene. CDR1 is LGHNA, CDR2 YSLEER, per germline. The CDR3 runs 14 residues. V lost 0 bases to trimming and J lost 6 bases, with 10 bases between them.

This clonotype was counted only a few times. The chain uses TRBV4-1 and TRBJ2-2, with 13 bases fitting TRBD2. Unmatched junction bases numbered 8, after V lost 4 bases and J lost 0 bases. Germline CDR1 MGHRA, CDR2 YSYEKL. The CDR3 is made up of 19 amino acids. CDR3 sequence: CASSRGLAGSRSNTGELFF. CDR3 bases: TGCGCCAGCAGCCGGGGACTAGCGGGAAGCCGATCGAACACCGGGGAGCTGTTTTTT.

In this sample, this clonotype turned up a few times. The chain recombines TRBV7-9 with TRBJ2-5; 10 bases agree with TRBD2. The CDR3 extends over 13 amino acids. The germline V gene has CDR1 SEHNR and CDR2 FQNEAQ (reference sequence). V dropped 8 bases and J dropped 5; count of bases not matched to a gene: 5. The CDR3 DNA reads as TGTGCCAGCCAGCGGGAGGGGGCCGAGACCCAGTACTTC. It yields the protein CASQREGAETQYF.

This clonotype was seen a few times. The chain joins TRBV28 to TRBJ1-5, with D uncertain. The CDR3 length is 13 residues. Germline V CDR1 and CDR2: MDHEN, SYDVKM. V was cut by 3 bases and J by 1 base, with 4 bases left in between. The chain's CDR3 is CASSFGSNQPQHF. The DNA for the CDR3 is TGTGCCAGCAGTTTCGGCAGCAATCAGCCCCAGCATTTT.

This clonotype was observed many times. This rearrangement joins TRBV4-1 to TRBJ2-7; the D call may be TRBD1 or TRBD2 (5 bases each). The CDR3 is 14 amino acids. Germline lookup yields CDR1 MGHRA and CDR2 YSYEKL. The V end lost 4 bases, the J end lost 1 base, and 11 bases lay between the germline ends. The CDR3, as DNA: TGCGCCAGCAGCCTTGGGGGACCGTCCTACGAGCAGTACTTC. This encodes CASSLGGPSYEQYF.

This clonotype was seen at least ten times. The chain is built from TRBV6-5 and TRBJ2-5; 10 positions match TRBD2. Per the germline V gene, CDR1 is MNHEY and CDR2 is SVGAGI. The CDR3 has 17 residues. Germline trimming cut 6 bases from V and 4 bases from J; bases unmatched to any gene: 14. As DNA, the CDR3 is TGTGCCAGCAGCCACATCTTCCTAGCGGGAGTACGAGAGACCCAGTACTTC. Its protein is CASSHIFLAGVRETQYF.

This clonotype was seen ten or more times. The gene calls are TRBV28 and TRBJ2-1; no definite D call. Per germline, CDR1 MDHEN and CDR2 SYDVKM. V was clipped by 8 bases and J by 4 bases, with 15 bases between them. The CDR3 runs to 14 residues. CDR3 amino acids: CASWTSWAYNEQFF. As DNA, the CDR3 is TGTGCCAGCTGGACCAGTTGGGCTTACAATGAGCAGTTCTTC.

There are many counts of this clonotype. V usage is TRBV5-1 and J usage is TRBJ2-5; D unclear. Germline lookup yields CDR1 SGHRS and CDR2 YFSETQ. Trimming left V 3 bases short and J 5 bases short, with 11 bases between. CDR3 length equals 13 residues. The CDR3, as DNA: TGCGCCAGCAGCTCCGAGGTCCCCGAGACCCAGTACTTC. It is translated as CASSSEVPETQYF.

This clonotype was counted only a few times. This chain links TRBV10-3 with TRBJ1-5; 7 bases align to TRBD1. The CDR3 runs 14 residues. The germline V gene has CDR1 ENHRY and CDR2 SYGVKD. V lost 2 bases to trimming and J lost 6 bases; unmatched junction nucleotides: 4. The CDR3 spells CAISEDRDSQPQHF. The CDR3 nucleotides are TGTGCCATCAGTGAGGACAGGGATAGTCAGCCCCAGCATTTT.